This TCR beta chain was identified during a study of cytomegalovirus exposure and HLA in healthy donors. V dropped 2 bases and J dropped 0 bases, with 11 bases sitting between them. The CDR3 is 16 residues long. CDR1 and CDR2 (germline): SEHNR, FQNEAQ (reference sequence). This clone was seen more than once but under ten times. PCR employed 60 Vbeta and 13 Jbeta primers. Assay: immunoSEQ multiplex PCR; the TCRdb copy retains only in-frame clones and omits some. The data contain approximately 190,000 clones, around 86% of them singletons. V and J are TRBV7-9 and TRBJ1-3; D not certain. This sequence originates from a man aged 35 to 55 in good health and CMV-seropositive. Specimen: PBMCs. This CDR3 is CASSLMAKISGNTIYF. CDR3 nucleotides: TGTGCCAGCAGCTTAATGGCCAAAATCTCTGGAAACACCATATATTTT.